Listed below are T cell receptor beta chains from one sample, sequenced in a study of siplizumab effects on memory and regulatory T cells. What these receptors recognize is not known. Generated by immunoSEQ multiplex PCR, the TCRdb table keeps only in-frame clones and is missing some. The top ten clones hold roughly a tenth of a sample with about 13,000 clones, 40% of them seen once. The sequencing input was CFSE-low (dividing) CD8+ T cells sorted from an allogeneic mixed lymphocyte reaction. The receptors shown here come from a human donor in good health; the cells came from an allogeneic mixed lymphocyte reaction. Each CDR3 is given without its conserved first and last residue. The D gene is left open where the match is weak.

CDR3aa: ASSILGSSYNEQF
len: 13
d_gene: -
v_gene: TRBV19
j_gene: TRBJ2-1

CDR3aa: ASSGGTSGVASTDTQY
len: 16
d_gene: TRBD2
v_gene: TRBV5-4
j_gene: TRBJ2-3

CDR3aa: ASSSGLTYEQY
len: 11
d_gene: TRBD2
v_gene: TRBV4-1
j_gene: TRBJ2-7

CDR3aa: ASSQAQGSTEAF
len: 12
d_gene: -
v_gene: TRBV4-2
j_gene: TRBJ1-1

CDR3aa: ASSQEGASGLYEQY
len: 14
d_gene: TRBD2
v_gene: TRBV4-2
j_gene: TRBJ2-7

CDR3aa: ASSLVQGGREAF
len: 12
d_gene: TRBD1
v_gene: TRBV7-9
j_gene: TRBJ1-1

CDR3aa: ASRNSPGPYNEQF
len: 13
d_gene: -
v_gene: TRBV5-8
j_gene: TRBJ2-1

CDR3aa: ASSAGQLSQETQY
len: 13
d_gene: -
v_gene: TRBV9
j_gene: TRBJ2-5

CDR3aa: ASSLVAGTYEQY
len: 12
d_gene: -
v_gene: TRBV11-3
j_gene: -

CDR3aa: ASSSSRSTDTQY
len: 12
d_gene: -
v_gene: TRBV7-9
j_gene: TRBJ2-3

CDR3aa: ASSIPFSNQPQH
len: 12
d_gene: -
v_gene: TRBV9
j_gene: TRBJ1-5

CDR3aa: ASSAAGTGHYEQY
len: 13
d_gene: TRBD1
v_gene: TRBV19
j_gene: TRBJ2-7

CDR3aa: ASSLYGLGTYNEQF
len: 14
d_gene: TRBD2
v_gene: TRBV5-1
j_gene: TRBJ2-1

CDR3aa: ASSLTGSPYEQY
len: 12
d_gene: TRBD1
v_gene: TRBV27
j_gene: TRBJ2-7

CDR3aa: ASSQDSGSGNTIY
len: 13
d_gene: -
v_gene: TRBV4-1
j_gene: TRBJ1-3

CDR3aa: ASSPMGQGYEQY
len: 12
d_gene: TRBD1
v_gene: TRBV7-6
j_gene: TRBJ2-7

CDR3aa: ASSQGYNEQF
len: 10
d_gene: -
v_gene: TRBV14
j_gene: TRBJ2-1

CDR3aa: ASSIGLPGSYNEQF
len: 14
d_gene: -
v_gene: TRBV19
j_gene: TRBJ2-1

CDR3aa: ASSLRPEGYNEQF
len: 13
d_gene: -
v_gene: TRBV19
j_gene: TRBJ2-1

CDR3aa: ASSERSVYEQY
len: 11
d_gene: -
v_gene: TRBV6-1
j_gene: TRBJ2-7

CDR3aa: ASSLSGPAYNEQF
len: 13
d_gene: -
v_gene: TRBV7-3
j_gene: TRBJ2-1

CDR3aa: ASKRQNTEAF
len: 10
d_gene: -
v_gene: TRBV7-9
j_gene: TRBJ1-1

CDR3aa: ASSEIGEQF
len: 9
d_gene: -
v_gene: TRBV6-1
j_gene: TRBJ2-1

CDR3aa: ASSPDGNTEAF
len: 11
d_gene: -
v_gene: TRBV7-3
j_gene: TRBJ1-1

CDR3aa: ASSQEYWGTTYEQY
len: 14
d_gene: -
v_gene: TRBV4-2
j_gene: TRBJ2-7

CDR3aa: ARSGGQGAGEQY
len: 12
d_gene: TRBD1
v_gene: TRBV2
j_gene: TRBJ2-7

CDR3aa: ASSLHRDSRSGEQF
len: 14
d_gene: TRBD1
v_gene: TRBV4-1
j_gene: TRBJ2-1

CDR3aa: ASSPSCHGQSRANVLT
len: 16
d_gene: -
v_gene: TRBV7-1
j_gene: TRBJ2-6

CDR3aa: ASRGALSSYNEQF
len: 13
d_gene: -
v_gene: TRBV27
j_gene: TRBJ2-1

CDR3aa: ASSPGTSGYEQY
len: 12
d_gene: TRBD2
v_gene: TRBV19
j_gene: TRBJ2-7

CDR3aa: ASSSDRGYEQY
len: 11
d_gene: TRBD1
v_gene: TRBV7-9
j_gene: TRBJ2-7

CDR3aa: ASSLVTSGEAQY
len: 12
d_gene: TRBD2
v_gene: TRBV7-2
j_gene: TRBJ2-3

CDR3aa: ASSEERVGTGAYEQY
len: 15
d_gene: TRBD1
v_gene: TRBV6-1
j_gene: TRBJ2-7

CDR3aa: ASSDNEQF
len: 8
d_gene: -
v_gene: TRBV7-9
j_gene: TRBJ2-1

CDR3aa: ASSLEAAYEQY
len: 11
d_gene: -
v_gene: TRBV27
j_gene: TRBJ2-7

CDR3aa: ASSPLGWTGAKEDEQY
len: 16
d_gene: TRBD1
v_gene: TRBV27
j_gene: TRBJ2-7

CDR3aa: ASSLIGREQY
len: 10
d_gene: -
v_gene: TRBV27
j_gene: TRBJ2-7